This paragraph reports one T cell receptor (beta chain). Its target is unknown. Random hexamers were used to reverse transcribe roughly 0.5 to 1 ug of RNA. TCRdb analysed the immunoSEQ multiplex PCR reads with MiXCR anew, one entry per CDR3 protein. Here the sample spans approximately 210,000 distinct CDR3 sequences, about 95% being singletons. Control patients had untreated stable or active relapsing-remitting multiple sclerosis by revised McDonald criteria. TEMRA cells were enriched by FACS, and CD4+ and CD8+ T cells were negatively isolated. The data stem from a study of CD8 T cells in Susac syndrome. Study-wide findings and caveats: The study acknowledged a relatively small number of individuals in its TCR sequencing and HLA analysis.

The TCR originated in a human donor with multiple sclerosis. The sequenced sample was CD4+ T cells from PBMCs.

The CDR3 DNA is TGCAGTGCTAGAGATCCCCCGTCTGGCTACACCTTC. This codes for CSARDPPSGYTF. The chain is built from TRBV20-1 and TRBJ1-2; D not resolved. The CDR3 runs to 12 residues. Trimming shortened V by 0 bases and J by 7 bases, and 9 bases separated the two germline ends. From germline, CDR1 is DFQATT and CDR2 SNEGSKA (reference sequence).